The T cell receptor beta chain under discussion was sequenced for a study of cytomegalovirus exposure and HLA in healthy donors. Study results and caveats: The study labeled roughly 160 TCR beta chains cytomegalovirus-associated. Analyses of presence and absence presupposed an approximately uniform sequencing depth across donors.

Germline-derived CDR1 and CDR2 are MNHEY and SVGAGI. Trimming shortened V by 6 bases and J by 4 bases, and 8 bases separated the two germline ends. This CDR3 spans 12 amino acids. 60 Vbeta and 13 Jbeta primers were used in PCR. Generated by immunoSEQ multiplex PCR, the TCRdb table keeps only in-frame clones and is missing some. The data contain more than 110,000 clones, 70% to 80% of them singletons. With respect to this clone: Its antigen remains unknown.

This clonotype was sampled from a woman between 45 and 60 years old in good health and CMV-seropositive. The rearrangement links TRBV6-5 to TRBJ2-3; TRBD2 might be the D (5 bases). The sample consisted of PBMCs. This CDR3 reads CASSRDSDTQYF. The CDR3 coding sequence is TGTGCCAGCAGCCGGGATTCAGATACGCAGTATTTT.